These 16 T cell receptor beta chains originate from one sample sequenced in a study of blood T cell repertoires in COVID-19. Profiled with immunoSEQ multiplex PCR; TCRdb holds only in-frame clones, not every one. The sample records a few hundred thousand clones, approximately 86% being singletons. Sequenced: PBMCs or T cells enriched from blood (not recorded which). The receptor source for this set is a woman in her 30s who had been exposed to COVID-19.

This sequence joins TRBV7-9 and TRBJ1-5; no clear D. The germline V gene encodes CDR1 SEHNR and CDR2 FQNEAQ (reference sequence). This CDR3 contains 12 residues. V lost 1 base and J 7 bases, leaving 5 bases between the germline ends. In nucleotides, the CDR3 is TGTGCCAGCAGCTTAGACAGCCAGCCCCAGCATTTT. Residues: CASSLDSQPQHF.

This clone was found a few times. The J gene is TRBJ2-7, the V gene TRBV7-2; TRBD2 is a possible D gene (5 bases). Germline lookup yields CDR1 SGHTA and CDR2 FQGNSA. CDR3 length: 14 residues. V was cut by 3 bases and J by 3 bases, with 12 bases left in between. The CDR3 reads CASSLAGQVYEQYF. The CDR3 DNA reads as TGTGCCAGCAGCTTGGCGGGTCAAGTCTACGAGCAGTACTTC. The whole variable domain, filled in from reference TRBV7-2 and TRBJ2-7, reads GAGVSQSPSNKVTEKGKDVELRCDPISGHTALYWYRQSLGQGLEFLIYFQGNSAPDKSGLPSDRFSAERTGGSVSTLTIQRTQQEDSAVYLCASSLAGQVYEQYFGPGTRLTVT.

The gene calls are TRBV19 and TRBJ2-3; D is unresolved. With 7 bases removed from V and 5 bases from J, the gap between germline ends came to 13 bases. The CDR3 covers 13 residues. Germline-derived CDR1 and CDR2 are LNHDA and SQIVND (reference sequence). The CDR3 region is CASTTRMRDTQYF. The CDR3 DNA follows: TGTGCCAGTACCACGCGGATGAGAGATACGCAGTATTTT.

This sequence joins TRBV15 and TRBJ2-7, with TRBD2 identical over 9 bases. The trim removed 0 bases at V and 6 bases at J, leaving 9 bases unmatched. Germline CDR1 is LNHNV and CDR2 is YYDKDF (reference sequence). The CDR3 runs to 16 residues. CDR3 sequence reads: CATSREPSGVAGEQYF. In nucleotides, the CDR3 is TGTGCCACCAGCAGAGAGCCTAGCGGGGTAGCGGGCGAGCAGTACTTC. Complete variable domain (other parts from reference TRBV15 and TRBJ2-7): DAMVIQNPRYQVTQFGKPVTLSCSQTLNHNVMYWYQQKSSQAPKLLFHYYDKDFNNEADTPDNFQSRRPNTSFCFLDIRSPGLGDTAMYLCATSREPSGVAGEQYFGPGTRLTVT.

This clone was observed a handful of times. The chain is built from TRBV28 and TRBJ1-1; no firm D call. The germline CDR1 and CDR2 sequences are MDHEN and SYDVKM. Trimming left V 4 bases short and J 4 bases short, with 13 bases between. There are 14 residues in the CDR3. CDR3 DNA: TGTGCCAGCAGTTCCAACAGTGGGTCCACTGAAGCTTTCTTT. It yields the protein CASSSNSGSTEAFF.

This sequence joins TRBV3-1 (or the pseudogene TRBV3-2) and TRBJ1-1, with 9 bases matching TRBD1. The CDR3 spans 16 residues. Trimming cost V 3 bases and J 1 base; bases outside gene matches: 6. The germline CDR1 and CDR2 sequences are LGHDT and YNNKEL (reference sequence). CDR3 bases: TGTGCCAGCAGCCAGGGGACAGGGACACCGAACACTGAAGCTTTCTTT. Translated: CASSQGTGTPNTEAFF.

This clone was seen only once. This rearrangement joins TRBV19 to TRBJ1-2; D gene ambiguous. Germline V CDR1 and CDR2: LNHDA, SQIVND (reference sequence). CDR3 length: 16 amino acids. The V end lost 6 bases, the J end lost 3 bases, and 20 bases lay between the germline ends. In nucleotides, the CDR3 is TGTGCCAGTAGCCGACTAAACGACGGACGGGACTATGGCTACACCTTC. Amino acids: CASSRLNDGRDYGYTF.

The chain uses TRBV27 and TRBJ1-5, with D uncertain. The CDR3 runs 16 residues. Germline-derived CDR1 and CDR2 are MNHEY and SMNVEV (reference sequence). The V end was cut by 3 bases, the J end by 3 bases, with 15 bases between. For the CDR3, the DNA is TGTGCCAGCAGTTTCAGCGGCAGTCGAAACAATCAGCCCCAGCATTTT. This gives the protein CASSFSGSRNNQPQHF.

The rearrangement joins TRBV11-3 to TRBJ2-3; 8 nucleotides line up with TRBD2. The CDR3 runs 17 residues. V was pared by 2 bases and J by 1 base, with 8 bases of the junction left unmatched. The germline V gene has CDR1 SGHNT and CDR2 YENEEA. The DNA of the CDR3 is TGTGCCAGCAGCTTACCCAAGGACGGGGGGGGCACAGATACGCAGTATTTT. Translation gives CASSLPKDGGGTDTQYF. Full variable domain (outside the CDR3, taken from reference TRBV11-3 and TRBJ2-3): EAGVVQSPRYKIIEKKQPVAFWCNPISGHNTLYWYLQNLGQGPELLIRYENEEAVDDSQLPKDRFSAERLKGVDSTLKIQPAELGDSAVYLCASSLPKDGGGTDTQYFGPGTRLTVL.

Written as DNA, the CDR3 is TGTGCCACCAGTGATACGACTAGCGGGGGTTACAATGAGCAGTTCTTC. Translation gives CATSDTTSGGYNEQFF. This chain uses TRBV24-1 with TRBJ2-1; 12 bases match TRBD2. CDR3 length: 16 amino acids. CDR1 and CDR2 (germline): KGHDR, SFDVKD. V lost 3 bases to trimming and J lost 4 bases; unmatched junction nucleotides: 3.

The J gene is TRBJ1-1, the V gene TRBV5-1, with unresolved D. The germline gives CDR1 SGHRS, CDR2 YFSETQ. V lost 1 base, J lost 1 base, and 14 bases lay in between. The CDR3 runs to 16 residues. The DNA for the CDR3 is TGCGCCAGCAGCTTGTCGTACTTCCTCCCGAACACTGAAGCTTTCTTT. The encoded protein is CASSLSYFLPNTEAFF.

The rearrangement links TRBV11-3 to TRBJ2-7; D is unresolved. Trimming cost V 3 bases and J 5 bases, with 14 bases left between them. Germline V CDR1 and CDR2: SGHNT, YENEEA. The CDR3 totals 14 residues. The CDR3 region is CASSFAGSGDEQYF. The CDR3 nucleotides are TGTGCCAGCAGCTTCGCTGGCTCCGGAGACGAGCAGTACTTC.

This clone was picked up a small number of times. V gene TRBV5-6 combines with J gene TRBJ1-3, with TRBD1 as a possible D gene (5 bases). Trimming stripped 5 bases from V and 0 bases from J, with 9 bases between. Germline values: CDR1 SGHDT, CDR2 YYEEEE. This CDR3 has 14 amino acids. Written as DNA, the CDR3 is TGTGCCAGCAGAAAACAGGACTCTGGAAACACCATATATTTT. It specifies CASRKQDSGNTIYF. Full variable domain (rest looked up from reference TRBV5-6 and TRBJ1-3): DAGVTQSPTHLIKTRGQQVTLRCSPKSGHDTVSWYQQALGQGPQFIFQYYEEEERQRGNFPDRFSGHQFPNYSSELNVNALLLGDSALYLCASRKQDSGNTIYFGEGSWLTVV.

This clone was picked up one time. The rearrangement uses TRBV3-1 (or the pseudogene TRBV3-2) and TRBJ1-1; weak D call: TRBD1 (5 bases). V was trimmed by 4 bases and J by 2 bases, leaving 11 bases between them. CDR3 length: 14 residues. CDR1 is LGHDT and CDR2 is YNNKEL in the germline V gene (reference sequence). The CDR3 DNA reads as TGTGCCAGCAGCCCTTCCGACAGAAACACTGAAGCTTTCTTT. It specifies CASSPSDRNTEAFF.

The rearrangement links TRBV18 to TRBJ1-1; 7 bases match TRBD1. Germline assignment: CDR1 KGHSH and CDR2 LQKENI. Germline trimming cut 3 bases from V and 1 base from J; bases unmatched to any gene: 5. The CDR3 has 15 amino acids. DNA for the CDR3: TGTGCCAGCTCACCCAGACAGGGCGAGAACACTGAAGCTTTCTTT. It translates to CASSPRQGENTEAFF.

The gene calls are TRBV7-9 and TRBJ2-2; 9 positions agree with TRBD2. With 5 bases clipped from V and 5 bases from J, the junction kept 12 bases outside the gene matches. The germline V gene has CDR1 SEHNR and CDR2 FQNEAQ (reference sequence). The CDR3 contains 17 residues. CDR3 nucleotides: TGTGCCAGCAGCCCGGGACTAGCTCGAGGTTGGACCGGGGAGCTGTTTTTT. This encodes CASSPGLARGWTGELFF.